The text below deals with one TCR beta chain. The antigen is unknown. Germline loops: CDR1 SGHRS, CDR2 YFSETQ. The CDR3 contains 19 residues. Trimming took 0 bases from V and 3 from J, leaving 22 bases between them. Negatively enriched CD4+ T cells were divided by CD45RA into naive and memory. These data are taken from a study of shared clonotypes between healthy human individuals. Here immunoSEQ multiplex PCR was the method, and the copy in TCRdb shows in-frame clones only, minus some. The data contain about 2.4 million clones, 85% to 95% of them singletons. Study-wide results and caveats: Incomplete sequencing of sorted subsets was indicated by rarefaction despite large depth.

Sequencing used naive CD4+ T cells sorted from blood. Subset in this sample: CD45RA+ positively selected. The chain recombines TRBV5-1 with TRBJ2-1; tentatively, D is TRBD1 (6 bases). This receptor was identified in a man younger than 30 in good health. CDR3 nucleotide sequence: TGCGCCAGCAGCTTGGGTTCAGTTGGGGGCGGTGGGATCTACAATGAGCAGTTCTTC. Its protein is CASSLGSVGGGGIYNEQFF.